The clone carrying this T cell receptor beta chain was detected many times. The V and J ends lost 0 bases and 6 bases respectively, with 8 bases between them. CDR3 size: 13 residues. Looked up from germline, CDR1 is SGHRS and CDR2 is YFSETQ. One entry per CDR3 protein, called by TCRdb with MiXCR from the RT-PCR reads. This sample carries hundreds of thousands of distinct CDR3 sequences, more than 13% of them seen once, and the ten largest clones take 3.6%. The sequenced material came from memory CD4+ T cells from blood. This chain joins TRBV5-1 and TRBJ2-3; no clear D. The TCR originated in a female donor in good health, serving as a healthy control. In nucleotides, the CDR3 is TGCGCCAGCAGCTTGGAGGTTAGGGATACGCAGTATTTT. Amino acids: CASSLEVRDTQYF.